Below, one T cell receptor beta chain is given with its context. Antigen specificity is unknown. The sample is drawn from a study of CD8+ T cells in alopecia areata. Overall study findings and caveats: Possibly because of HLA-related factors, TCR sharing was less clear across patients than in mice.

It was cDNA, reverse transcribed from extracted RNA, that served as the sequencing template. The repertoire was sequenced with immunoSEQ multiplex PCR; TCRdb's copy has only in-frame clones and lacks some. The repertoire holds some 190,000 clones, with roughly 60% as singletons. Treatment specified: oral pan-JAK inhibitor, 5-10 mg twice daily. Obtained from alopecia areata patients were lesional scalp punch biopsies along with peripheral blood. Germline V gives CDR1 SGHDT, CDR2 YYEEEE. CDR3 length: 16 amino acids. J was trimmed by 6 bases and V by 3 bases; bases with no gene match: 9. The sequence came from a human donor with alopecia areata. V usage is TRBV5-6 and J usage is TRBJ2-2; 9 bases line up with TRBD1. The material was CD4+ T cells sorted from blood, obtained around week 47, from a patient treated with tofacitinib. The CDR3 is CASSWGPGQGPGELFF. Written as DNA, the CDR3 is TGTGCCAGCAGCTGGGGCCCGGGACAGGGTCCCGGGGAGCTGTTTTTT. The whole variable domain, filled in from reference TRBV5-6 and TRBJ2-2, reads DAGVTQSPTHLIKTRGQQVTLRCSPKSGHDTVSWYQQALGQGPQFIFQYYEEEERQRGNFPDRFSGHQFPNYSSELNVNALLLGDSALYLCASSWGPGQGPGELFFGEGSRLTVL.